A single sample is the source of the 23 T cell receptor beta chains below, sequenced in a study of T cell responses to AZD1222 COVID-19 vaccine. Data came from immunoSEQ multiplex PCR; TCRdb stores just in-frame clones and leaves some out. The sample yields around 94,000 clones, roughly nine tenths seen once. This specimen was peripheral blood, taken on day 0 of AZD1222 vaccination. These TCRs come from an adult in good health.

The V gene is TRBV5-1, the J gene TRBJ2-3, with TRBD1 matching over 7 bases. Germline CDR1 and CDR2: SGHRS and YFSETQ. The CDR3 spans 15 residues. With 4 bases clipped from V and 5 bases from J, the junction kept 10 bases outside the gene matches. CDR3 coding DNA: TGCGCCAGCAGCCCAGAACAGGGGTTCGGAGATACGCAGTATTTT. Protein: CASSPEQGFGDTQYF. Drawing the rest from reference TRBV5-1 and TRBJ2-3, the complete variable domain is KAGVTQTPRYLIKTRGQQVTLSCSPISGHRSVSWYQQTPGQGLQFLFEYFSETQRNKGNFPGRFSGRQFSNSRSEMNVSTLELGDSALYLCASSPEQGFGDTQYFGPGTRLTVL.

The V and J genes are TRBV18 and TRBJ1-2, with 8 bases aligning to TRBD1. J was trimmed by 8 bases and V by 6 bases; bases with no gene match: 11. This CDR3 region has 14 residues. Germline CDR1 is KGHSH and CDR2 is LQKENI. CDR3 amino acids: CASSRQGAVDGYTF. CDR3 DNA sequence: TGTGCCAGCTCCAGGCAGGGGGCAGTAGACGGCTACACCTTC.

This clone has only one observation. V usage is TRBV20-1 and J usage is TRBJ1-2; D is unresolved. V lost 5 bases to trimming and J lost 6 bases, with 4 bases between them. CDR3 length: 9 residues. CDR1 and CDR2 (germline): DFQATT, SNEGSKA (reference sequence). The CDR3 here is CSAYDGYTF. CDR3 bases: TGCAGTGCTTACGATGGCTACACCTTC.

The V call is TRBV16, the J call TRBJ1-3, with a tentative D call TRBD1 (5 bases). This CDR3 comprises 16 residues. V gave up 3 bases and J gave up 0 bases, with 12 bases separating them. Germline-derived CDR1 and CDR2 are KGHSY and FQNENV. The CDR3 sequence is CASSHFMDNSGNTIYF. For the CDR3, the DNA is TGTGCCAGCAGCCATTTTATGGACAACTCTGGAAACACCATATATTTT.

V gene TRBV24-1 combines with J gene TRBJ1-3; D remains unclear. CDR1 is KGHDR, CDR2 SFDVKD, per germline. Trimming shortened V by 12 bases and J by 0 bases, and 14 bases separated the two germline ends. This CDR3 region has 14 residues. The CDR3 DNA is TGTGCCGAACAGATTCACCGCTCTGGAAACACCATATATTTT. This codes for CAEQIHRSGNTIYF.

This clone appeared a few times. The rearrangement joins TRBV19 to TRBJ2-6; 9 bases agree with TRBD1. Germline V gene sequence: CDR1 LNHDA, CDR2 SQIVND (reference sequence). The trim removed 4 bases at V and 1 base at J, leaving 11 bases unmatched. This CDR3 comprises 19 residues. CDR3 DNA sequence: TGTGCCAGTAGTAAGGGACAGGGACGACTTAGATCTGGGGCCAACGTCCTGACTTTC. Translated: CASSKGQGRLRSGANVLTF.

The chain joins TRBV7-2 to TRBJ2-7; 15 bases match TRBD2. V was clipped by 4 bases and J by 9 bases; unmatched bases: 4. The CDR3 has 14 residues. Germline CDR1 SGHTA, CDR2 FQGNSA. CDR3 in amino acids: CASSYGTSGRWQYF. The CDR3 bases are TGTGCCAGCAGCTACGGGACTAGCGGGAGGTGGCAGTACTTC. Combining the CDR3 with reference TRBV7-2 and TRBJ2-7 gives the whole variable domain GAGVSQSPSNKVTEKGKDVELRCDPISGHTALYWYRQSLGQGLEFLIYFQGNSAPDKSGLPSDRFSAERTGGSVSTLTIQRTQQEDSAVYLCASSYGTSGRWQYFGPGTRLTVT.

The chain has TRBV2 and TRBJ2-7; D is ambiguous. Germline V gene lookup returns CDR1 SNHLY and CDR2 FYNNEI. The germline V and J ends were trimmed by 4 bases and 2 bases, with 9 bases remaining between them. CDR3 length: 13 amino acids. The CDR3 sequence is CASSVFQTYEQYF. CDR3 DNA sequence: TGTGCCAGCAGTGTTTTTCAGACCTACGAGCAGTACTTC.

The chain has TRBV4-2 and TRBJ1-1; D is ambiguous. Germline V gene sequence: CDR1 LGHNA, CDR2 YNFKEQ. The CDR3 spans 15 residues. V gave up 1 base and J gave up 2 bases, with 11 bases separating them. CDR3 residues: CASSQAAAANTEAFF. CDR3 in DNA: TGTGCCAGCAGCCAAGCTGCGGCAGCTAACACTGAAGCTTTCTTT.

This chain connects TRBV19 to TRBJ1-5, with 9 bases lining up with TRBD1. V dropped 4 bases and J dropped 4; count of bases not matched to a gene: 8. CDR1 and CDR2 (germline): LNHDA, SQIVND (reference sequence). The CDR3 consists of 16 residues. The CDR3 DNA is TGTGCCAGTAGTAGGTTTGGGACAGGGCTAAATCAGCCCCAGCATTTT. It is translated as CASSRFGTGLNQPQHF.

The CDR3 is CASSSGQGEQPQHF. The CDR3 region has the DNA TGTGCCAGCAGCTCGGGACAGGGCGAACAGCCCCAGCATTTT. This chain uses TRBV5-4 with TRBJ1-5; 9 positions agree with TRBD1. V was clipped by 3 bases and J by 7 bases; unmatched bases: 5. From germline, CDR1 is SGHNT and CDR2 YYREEE (reference sequence). The CDR3 sequence is 14 residues long.

This sequence joins TRBV28 and TRBJ1-2; D remains unclear. The germline V gene has CDR1 MDHEN and CDR2 SYDVKM. The CDR3 sequence is 13 residues long. V was pared by 2 bases and J by 4 bases, with 8 bases between. The CDR3: CASSLGWGYGYTF. In nucleotides, the CDR3 is TGTGCCAGCAGTTTAGGGTGGGGCTATGGCTACACCTTC.

This clone was counted only a few times. CDR3 DNA sequence: TGTGCCTGGAGTTCGACAGGGGGCTCGGTCAGGGAAAAACTGTTTTTT. This gives the protein CAWSSTGGSVREKLFF. The J gene is TRBJ1-4, the V gene TRBV30; 10 bases map to TRBD1. Germline trimming cut 2 bases from V and 8 bases from J; bases unmatched to any gene: 11. Per germline, CDR1 GTSNPN and CDR2 SVGIG (reference sequence). This CDR3 contains 16 residues.

The chain combines TRBV1 with TRBJ2-1. TRBV1 is described as a pseudogene. The CDR3 contains 17 residues. CDR3 protein: CTSSQADGTTDFHEQFF. The DNA of the CDR3 is TGCACCAGCAGCCAGGCCGACGGGACCACGGACTTTCATGAGCAGTTCTTC.

V usage is TRBV5-8 and J usage is TRBJ1-1; D may be TRBD1 (5 bases). Looked up from germline, CDR1 is SGHTS and CDR2 is YDEGEE. CDR3 size: 11 residues. The V end was cut by 3 bases, the J end by 8 bases, with 8 bases between. CDR3 in amino acids: CASSSGQEAFF. Written as DNA, the CDR3 is TGTGCCAGCAGCTCCGGACAAGAAGCTTTCTTT.

J is TRBJ2-1 and V is TRBV5-1; D might be TRBD2 (5 bases). Trimming removed 0 bases at V and 0 bases at J, with 7 bases between. Germline lookup yields CDR1 SGHRS and CDR2 YFSETQ. The CDR3 loop spans 15 amino acids. The CDR3 sequence is CASSLAGNSYNEQFF. CDR3 in DNA: TGCGCCAGCAGCTTGGCCGGGAACTCCTACAATGAGCAGTTCTTC.

This CDR3 is CASSQETVTGGAGELFF. Written as DNA, the CDR3 is TGTGCCAGCAGCCAAGAGACGGTCACCGGAGGAGCCGGGGAGCTGTTTTTT. The chain recombines TRBV4-2 with TRBJ2-2; D may be TRBD2 (5 bases). The CDR3 loop spans 17 amino acids. The ends were cut back, 0 bases at V and 6 bases at J, with 17 bases in the middle. The V gene's germline CDR1 is LGHNA and CDR2 YNFKEQ.

The gene calls are TRBV7-9 and TRBJ2-1, with D perhaps TRBD2 (6 bases). This CDR3 has 13 residues. Germline CDR1 reads SEHNR; CDR2 reads FQNEAQ (reference sequence). With 2 bases removed from V and 6 bases from J, the gap between germline ends came to 8 bases. The CDR3 sequence is CASSLSGFNEQFF. The CDR3 nucleotides read TGTGCCAGCAGCTTAAGCGGGTTCAATGAGCAGTTCTTC.

J is TRBJ1-3 and V is TRBV14; D uncertain. The CDR3 length is 13 residues. Trimming removed 2 bases at V and 2 bases at J, with 4 bases between. In germline, CDR1 is SGHDN, CDR2 FVKESK. CDR3 loop: CASSQLAGNTIYF. CDR3 nucleotides: TGTGCCAGCAGCCAACTCGCTGGAAACACCATATATTTT. Full variable domain (remainder filled in from reference TRBV14 and TRBJ1-3): EAGVTQFPSHSVIEKGQTVTLRCDPISGHDNLYWYRRVMGKEIKFLLHFVKESKQDESGMPNNRFLAERTGGTYSTLKVQPAELEDSGVYFCASSQLAGNTIYFGEGSWLTVV.

The chain has TRBV11-2 and TRBJ1-3; the match to TRBD1 covers 7 bases. Trimming removed 5 bases from V and 3 bases from J; junction bases left unmatched: 4. CDR1 and CDR2 from the germline V gene are SGHAT and FQNNGV. The CDR3 has 14 amino acids. CDR3 bases: TGTGCCAGCAGCCCCGACAGGGTTGGAAACACCATATATTTT. The encoded protein is CASSPDRVGNTIYF. The variable domain in full, completed from reference TRBV11-2 and TRBJ1-3, reads EAGVAQSPRYKIIEKRQSVAFWCNPISGHATLYWYQQILGQGPKLLIQFQNNGVVDDSQLPKDRFSAERLKGVDSTLKIQPAKLEDSAVYLCASSPDRVGNTIYFGEGSWLTVV.

In its sample, this clone was seen a few times. This chain joins TRBV19 and TRBJ1-4; perhaps TRBD1 as D (6 bases). CDR1 and CDR2 (germline): LNHDA, SQIVND (reference sequence). The CDR3 contains 14 residues. V was pared by 5 bases and J by 10 bases, with 17 bases between. The CDR3 spells CASSVAGGLGKLFF. The CDR3 DNA reads TGTGCCAGTAGTGTGGCGGGGGGCCTAGGAAAACTGTTTTTT.

The genes are TRBV7-9 and TRBJ1-2; 12 bases agree with TRBD1. The CDR3 runs to 16 residues. Germline trimming cut 1 base from V and 7 bases from J; bases unmatched to any gene: 7. CDR1 is SEHNR and CDR2 is FQNEAQ in the germline V gene (reference sequence). CDR3 amino acids: CASSLVVGTGGFGYTF. In nucleotides, the CDR3 is TGTGCCAGCAGCTTAGTAGTAGGGACAGGGGGCTTTGGCTACACCTTC.

The chain has TRBV11-2 and TRBJ2-5; 8 positions agree with TRBD2. The CDR3 is 16 amino acids. Germline V CDR1 and CDR2: SGHAT, FQNNGV. Losses at the gene ends were 6 bases for V and 4 bases for J; bases not matched to a gene: 13. Here the CDR3 DNA reads TGTGCCAGCAGAACGAGGAGCGGGAGACCCCCAGAGACCCAGTACTTC. Its translation: CASRTRSGRPPETQYF. Full variable domain (outside the CDR3, taken from reference TRBV11-2 and TRBJ2-5): EAGVAQSPRYKIIEKRQSVAFWCNPISGHATLYWYQQILGQGPKLLIQFQNNGVVDDSQLPKDRFSAERLKGVDSTLKIQPAKLEDSAVYLCASRTRSGRPPETQYFGPGTRLLVL.